This T cell receptor beta chain was profiled in a study of human T cells and chemical hapten exposure. Study-wide background: Diphenylcyclopropenone was applied weekly to patients' scalps across the roughly 24-week study. Enrolled patients were predominantly female and had alopecia areata, totalis or universalis. General study points: Counts of TCRs above 1 in 1000 frequency stayed unchanged with DPC sensitization.

As concerns this clonotype: What it binds is not known.

As the library was built, unique molecular identifiers were attached to individual cDNA molecules. TCRdb itself ran the RACE reads through MiXCR, one entry per CDR3 protein. The sample yields under 200,000 distinct CDR3 sequences, roughly 30% seen once. The time point is: pre-sensitization, week 0. Indicated treatment: therapeutic diphenylcyclopropenone sensitization with weekly scalp DPC. Trimming shortened V by 6 bases and J by 7 bases, and 25 bases separated the two germline ends. This CDR3 is built from 16 residues. CDR1 SQVTM and CDR2 ANQGSEA come from the germline V gene. This chain joins TRBV29-1 and TRBJ2-1, with D tentatively TRBD2 (7 bases). Sequencing used whole blood, obtained in connection with sensitization to the hapten diphenylcyclopropenone (DPC). This TCR derives from a woman aged 25 to 39 with alopecia areata. Some clones in this sample may be carry-over from other donors' samples. Here the CDR3 reads CSVARNGGGRGNEQFF. The CDR3 DNA reads as TGCAGCGTCGCCCGAAATGGGGGGGGGCGAGGGAATGAGCAGTTCTTC.